This is a list of T cell receptor beta chains from one sample in a study of blood T cell repertoires in COVID-19. Some clones are missing from TCRdb's copy, which holds only in-frame ones; the method was immunoSEQ multiplex PCR. The repertoire holds 65,000 to 90,000 clones, with around 84% as singletons. The sample comprised peripheral blood. The source of these receptors is a woman aged 80 or older in a cohort sampled during active or convalescent COVID-19. The CDR3 runs from the conserved cysteine through the conserved F or W. D genes are given only for firm matches. Clone size is shown for a subset of rows, as once, few, many or a class of expanded clone.

v_call	clone_size	j_call	d_call	cdr3_aa	cdr3_nt
TRBV6-5	.	TRBJ1-1	.	CASRDGHRDTEAFF	TGTGCCAGCAGGGACGGACATAGGGACACTGAAGCTTTCTTT
TRBV6-5	once	TRBJ2-2	.	CASTRDSFTGELFF	TGTGCCAGCACCAGAGACAGCTTCACCGGGGAGCTGTTTTTT
TRBV6-5	.	TRBJ1-2	TRBD1	CASSQDTGRGYGYTF	TGTGCCAGCAGTCAGGATACAGGCAGGGGGTATGGCTACACCTTC
TRBV6-1	few	TRBJ1-6	.	CASSDPHGFRSPLHF	TGTGCCAGCAGTGACCCACACGGGTTTCGTTCACCCCTCCACTTT
TRBV7-7	.	TRBJ2-7	.	CASSLGAGKNYEQYF	TGTGCTAGCAGCTTAGGGGCAGGCAAGAACTACGAGCAGTACTTC
TRBV20-1	.	TRBJ2-5	.	CSARPLQTQYF	TGCAGTGCTAGACCCCTCCAGACCCAGTACTTC
TRBV28	.	TRBJ2-7	TRBD1	CASSLRGQSSYEQYF	TGTGCCAGCAGTTTAAGGGGACAGAGCTCCTACGAGCAGTACTTC
TRBV13	.	TRBJ2-2	.	CASSLEARVSLDANTGELFF	TGTGCCAGCAGCTTAGAAGCCAGGGTGTCTTTGGATGCGAACACCGGGGAGCTGTTTTTT
TRBV9	.	TRBJ1-4	TRBD1	CASSPRQGAANEKLFF	TGTGCCAGCAGCCCGCGACAGGGGGCGGCTAATGAAAAACTGTTTTTT
TRBV5-1	.	TRBJ1-4	TRBD1	CASSPGSTGSNEKLFF	TGCGCCAGCAGCCCGGGTTCGACAGGGTCTAATGAAAAACTGTTTTTT
TRBV7-2	.	TRBJ2-7	TRBD2	CATTSGRTSYEQYF	TGTGCCACCACCTCCGGGAGGACCTCCTACGAGCAGTACTTC
TRBV3-1/TRBV3-2	.	TRBJ2-2	.	CASTKNTGELFF	TGTGCCAGCACTAAGAACACCGGGGAGCTGTTTTTT
TRBV28	.	TRBJ2-3	.	CASRREGSTDTQYF	TGTGCCAGCAGGAGGGAAGGGAGCACAGATACGCAGTATTTT
TRBV11-3	.	TRBJ1-1	.	CASALRGRAFF	TGTGCCAGTGCCCTCAGGGGCAGGGCTTTCTTT
TRBV7-9	.	TRBJ1-4	TRBD1	CASSLGQGSTNEKLFF	TGTGCCAGCAGCCTCGGACAGGGGTCAACTAATGAAAAACTGTTTTTT
TRBV4-1	.	TRBJ1-4	TRBD1	CASRPTGTNEKLFF	TGCGCCAGCAGGCCGACAGGGACTAATGAAAAACTGTTTTTT
TRBV2	.	TRBJ1-4	TRBD1	CASRKGTGGEKLFF	TGTGCCAGCAGAAAAGGGACAGGAGGCGAAAAACTGTTTTTT
TRBV5-1	.	TRBJ2-5	TRBD2	CASSFSGEETQYF	TGCGCCAGCAGCTTTAGCGGGGAAGAGACCCAGTACTTC
TRBV10-1	.	TRBJ2-2	TRBD2	CASSESRGLAGSGELFF	TGCGCCAGCAGTGAGTCTAGAGGCCTAGCGGGGAGCGGGGAGCTGTTTTTT
TRBV20-1	many	TRBJ1-2	TRBD1	CSASSDRDYGYTF	TGCAGTGCTAGTAGCGACAGGGACTATGGCTACACCTTC
TRBV18	once	TRBJ2-2	.	CASSPSMAGSGTGELFF	TGTGCCAGCTCACCATCTATGGCGGGGAGTGGCACCGGGGAGCTGTTTTTT
TRBV3-1/TRBV3-2	.	TRBJ1-6	TRBD1	CASSLTGTGLVPLHF	TGTGCCAGCAGCCTTACCGGGACAGGCCTTGTGCCCCTCCACTTT
TRBV3-1/TRBV3-2	.	TRBJ2-5	TRBD2	CASSPTSGRAVSYF	TGTGCCAGCAGCCCTACTAGCGGGAGGGCCGTCTCCTACTTC
TRBV9	.	TRBJ2-1	.	CASSPQAYNEQFF	TGTGCCAGCAGCCCCCAAGCGTACAATGAGCAGTTCTTC
TRBV4-1	once	TRBJ2-3	TRBD2	CASSQRILPGLAVSDTQYF	TGCGCCAGCAGCCAAAGAATCCTACCGGGACTAGCGGTTTCAGATACGCAGTATTTT
TRBV5-4	.	TRBJ2-7	TRBD1	CASSLVDRVGHEQYF	TGTGCCAGCAGCTTGGTGGACAGGGTAGGACACGAGCAGTACTTC
TRBV10-1	.	TRBJ2-2	.	CASSDGFRELFF	TGCGCCAGCAGTGACGGTTTTCGGGAGCTGTTTTTT
TRBV14	.	TRBJ2-5	.	CASSPSWAGATQYF	TGTGCCAGCAGCCCATCTTGGGCAGGGGCTACCCAGTACTTC
TRBV4-1	few	TRBJ2-1	TRBD2	CASSQDGNLAGVYEQFF	TGCGCCAGCAGCCAAGATGGTAACCTAGCGGGGGTCTATGAGCAGTTCTTC
TRBV7-5	.	TRBJ1-3	.	CARSGNYRDRGIGNTIYF	TGTGCCAGAAGCGGAAATTACCGGGACAGGGGAATTGGAAACACCATATATTTT
TRBV6-4	.	TRBJ1-3	.	CASTKRGWPHPGNTIYF	TGTGCCAGCACCAAACGAGGGTGGCCTCATCCGGGAAACACCATATATTTT
TRBV5-5	once	TRBJ1-4	.	CASSRQGYNEKLFF	TGTGCCAGCAGTCGCCAGGGATATAATGAAAAACTGTTTTTT
TRBV6-2/TRBV6-3	.	TRBJ2-2	TRBD1	CASSYGTGTSGELFF	TGTGCCAGCAGTTACGGGACAGGGACCTCCGGGGAGCTGTTTTTT